This entry lists 20 T cell receptor beta chains sequenced from one sample in a study of blood T cell repertoires in COVID-19. Profiled with immunoSEQ multiplex PCR; TCRdb holds only in-frame clones, not every one. Of about 140,000 clones in the sample, approximately 80% were seen once. Sequenced material: peripheral blood. The receptors shown here come from a human donor in a cohort sampled during active COVID-19.

The chain recombines TRBV11-2 with TRBJ2-4, with TRBD2 identical over 8 bases. Trimming removed 1 base from V and 7 bases from J; junction bases left unmatched: 6. There are 15 residues in the CDR3. CDR1 SGHAT and CDR2 FQNNGV come from the germline V gene. The CDR3 nucleotides are TGTGCCAGCAGCTTAGTTGGCTCGGGAGGGAACATTCAGTACTTC. Protein product: CASSLVGSGGNIQYF. Combining the CDR3 with reference TRBV11-2 and TRBJ2-4 gives the whole variable domain EAGVAQSPRYKIIEKRQSVAFWCNPISGHATLYWYQQILGQGPKLLIQFQNNGVVDDSQLPKDRFSAERLKGVDSTLKIQPAKLEDSAVYLCASSLVGSGGNIQYFGAGTRLSVL.

The chain recombines TRBV27 with TRBJ2-7; TRBD2 matches at 13 bases. Losses at the gene ends were 5 bases for V and 4 bases for J; bases not matched to a gene: 8. The length of the CDR3 is 16 residues. Germline CDR1 reads MNHEY; CDR2 reads SMNVEV (reference sequence). The CDR3 here is CASSPGTSGTFYEQYF. The CDR3 bases are TGTGCCAGCAGTCCGGGGACTAGCGGGACCTTTTACGAGCAGTACTTC.

V is TRBV27 and J is TRBJ2-7, with TRBD2 matching over 14 bases. The CDR3 spans 17 residues. Germline V gene lookup returns CDR1 MNHEY and CDR2 SMNVEV (reference sequence). V lost 2 bases, J lost 3 bases, and 6 bases stayed unmatched. The CDR3 protein is CASSLPPGLAGDYEQYF. The CDR3 DNA is TGTGCCAGCAGTTTACCACCGGGACTAGCGGGGGACTACGAGCAGTACTTC.

The chain is built from TRBV24-1 and TRBJ2-5, with 8 positions matching TRBD2. The J segment lost 1 base and the V segment lost 4 bases, leaving 10 bases of the junction unmatched. The V gene's germline CDR1 is KGHDR and CDR2 SFDVKD. The CDR3 has 17 residues. The CDR3 region is CATSDSGLAGTQETQYF. The CDR3 coding sequence is TGTGCCACCAGTGACTCTGGACTAGCTGGGACCCAAGAGACCCAGTACTTC.

With respect to this clone: The sample carries other DNA sequences with the same CDR3. This chain's CDR3 is CASSPPDRANYGYTF. CDR3 in DNA: TGTGCCAGCAGTCCCCCGGACAGGGCTAACTATGGCTACACCTTC. J is TRBJ1-2 and V is TRBV28; 8 bases map to TRBD1. V lost 5 bases to trimming and J lost 0 bases; unmatched junction nucleotides: 5. This CDR3 is 15 amino acids long. Germline CDR1 is MDHEN and CDR2 is SYDVKM.

This clone has only one observation. The CDR3 sequence: CASSSPRVRYGYTF. The CDR3 bases are TGTGCCAGCAGCTCCCCCAGGGTTCGGTATGGCTACACCTTC. This chain uses TRBV7-2 with TRBJ1-2; tentative D call: TRBD1 (5 bases). The V end was cut by 4 bases, the J end by 5 bases, with 14 bases between. CDR3 length equals 14 residues. The germline CDR1 and CDR2 sequences are SGHTA and FQGNSA.

V and J are TRBV4-1 and TRBJ2-7; 8 positions agree with TRBD2. Germline V gene sequence: CDR1 MGHRA, CDR2 YSYEKL. The CDR3 consists of 14 residues. The ends lost 4 bases at V and 1 base at J; junction bases unmatched: 3. DNA for the CDR3: TGCGCCAGCAGCCCCCGGGAGGGGTCCTACGAGCAGTACTTC. It is translated as CASSPREGSYEQYF.

This clone was observed a single time. The J gene is TRBJ2-7, the V gene TRBV18, with D maybe TRBD1 (6 bases). The germline V gene has CDR1 KGHSH and CDR2 LQKENI. The CDR3 is made up of 16 amino acids. Trimming left V 3 bases short and J 6 bases short, with 21 bases between. The CDR3 region is CASSPKGERLLAEQYF. CDR3 coding DNA: TGTGCCAGCTCACCGAAGGGGGAAAGGCTCTTGGCCGAGCAGTACTTC.

The chain carries TRBV28 and TRBJ2-5, with TRBD1 identical over 10 bases. CDR1 and CDR2 (germline): MDHEN, SYDVKM. Germline trimming cut 5 bases from V and 4 bases from J; bases unmatched to any gene: 10. This CDR3 region has 16 residues. CDR3 region: CASSIHGTGDRETQYF. In nucleotides, the CDR3 is TGTGCCAGCAGTATTCACGGGACAGGGGACCGAGAGACCCAGTACTTC.

The CDR3 DNA reads TGTGCCAGCAGCCCCCCGGCGGGAGAGCAGCAGTTCTTC. Its protein product is CASSPPAGEQQFF. V and J are TRBV7-9 and TRBJ2-1, with 7 bases aligning to TRBD2. Trimming at V came to 5 bases and at J to 11 bases, leaving 9 bases not matched to a gene. The CDR3 is 13 amino acids. Looked up from germline, CDR1 is SEHNR and CDR2 is FQNEAQ (reference sequence). Full variable domain (remainder filled in from reference TRBV7-9 and TRBJ2-1): DTGVSQNPRHKITKRGQNVTFRCDPISEHNRLYWYRQTLGQGPEFLTYFQNEAQLEKSRLLSDRFSAERPKGSFSTLEIQRTEQGDSAMYLCASSPPAGEQQFFGPGTRLTVL.

In DNA form, the CDR3 reads TGTGCCAGTAGTGGTCTAGCGGGAGTCGGAGCCTACGAGCAGTACTTC. Translated: CASSGLAGVGAYEQYF. J is TRBJ2-7 and V is TRBV19; 10 bases are a match to TRBD2. CDR1 is LNHDA and CDR2 is SQIVND in the germline V gene (reference sequence). This CDR3 region has 16 residues. Losses at the gene ends were 5 bases for V and 2 bases for J; bases not matched to a gene: 9.

The chain is built from TRBV27 and TRBJ2-2; 9 positions match TRBD1. Trimming cost V 2 bases and J 3 bases; bases outside gene matches: 1. CDR1 and CDR2 (germline): MNHEY, SMNVEV (reference sequence). The CDR3 totals 15 residues. For the CDR3, the DNA is TGTGCCAGCAGTTTAGACAGGGGGTACACCGGGGAGCTGTTTTTT. This encodes CASSLDRGYTGELFF.

This sequence joins TRBV20-1 and TRBJ2-1; no definite D call. V shed 4 bases and J shed 6 bases, with 7 bases lying between them. Germline CDR1 is DFQATT and CDR2 is SNEGSKA (reference sequence). There are 11 residues in the CDR3. CDR3 amino acids: CSATRFNEQFF. DNA for the CDR3: TGCAGTGCTACTAGGTTCAATGAGCAGTTCTTC.

The CDR3 loop reads CASSKGLAGLETQYF. The CDR3 DNA reads as TGTGCCAGCAGCAAGGGACTAGCGGGATTAGAGACCCAGTACTTC. The V gene is TRBV7-2, the J gene TRBJ2-5; TRBD2 matches at 13 bases. The CDR3 extends over 15 amino acids. Germline CDR1 reads SGHTA; CDR2 reads FQGNSA. With V trimmed by 5 bases and J by 4 bases, 4 bases remained unmatched.

The chain couples TRBV7-9 to TRBJ2-7; 7 nucleotides line up with TRBD2. The CDR3 is made up of 13 amino acids. V dropped 5 bases and J dropped 4; count of bases not matched to a gene: 5. CDR1 is SEHNR and CDR2 is FQNEAQ in the germline V gene (reference sequence). Written as DNA, the CDR3 is TGTGCCAGCAGCCGAGCGGGAAGTTACGAGCAGTACTTC. Protein sequence: CASSRAGSYEQYF.

This sequence joins TRBV15 and TRBJ2-1; 7 bases are a match to TRBD1. The germline gives CDR1 LNHNV, CDR2 YYDKDF (reference sequence). V lost 0 bases to trimming and J lost 7 bases; unmatched junction nucleotides: 9. The CDR3 totals 16 residues. The CDR3 sequence is CATSRDGTEAMNEQFF. The CDR3 coding sequence is TGTGCCACCAGCAGAGACGGGACAGAAGCAATGAATGAGCAGTTCTTC.

The chain couples TRBV7-6 to TRBJ1-5; D is undetermined. V was cut by 1 base and J by 5 bases, with 6 bases left in between. The germline V gene encodes CDR1 SGHVS and CDR2 FNYEAQ. The CDR3 runs 13 residues. CDR3 bases: TGTGCCAGCAGCTTAGTTCGAGATCAGCCCCAGCATTTT. As protein: CASSLVRDQPQHF.

This clone has just a few counts. The chain couples TRBV5-6 to TRBJ1-1; TRBD1 agrees at 12 bases. Germline trimming cut 3 bases from V and 0 bases from J; bases unmatched to any gene: 6. The germline V gene has CDR1 SGHDT and CDR2 YYEEEE. There are 17 residues in the CDR3. CDR3 protein: CASSSLGTGGMNTEAFF. The CDR3 DNA reads as TGTGCCAGCAGCTCCTTAGGGACAGGGGGCATGAACACTGAAGCTTTCTTT.

This rearrangement joins TRBV28 to TRBJ1-2; D remains unclear. There are 13 residues in the CDR3. Per the germline V gene, CDR1 is MDHEN and CDR2 is SYDVKM. Between the trimmed V and J ends, which lost 3 bases and 7 bases, there was a span of 12 bases. This CDR3 reads CASSLSGNGGYTF. The DNA for the CDR3 is TGTGCCAGCAGTTTGTCCGGGAACGGTGGCTACACCTTC.

This sequence joins TRBV5-8 and TRBJ2-1, with TRBD2 matching over 11 bases. The germline gives CDR1 SGHTS, CDR2 YDEGEE. The J segment lost 6 bases and the V segment lost 4 bases, leaving 6 bases of the junction unmatched. This CDR3 comprises 15 residues. The CDR3 bases are TGTGCCAGCAGCAGACTAGCGGGAAGGGGCAATGAGCAGTTCTTC. It specifies CASSRLAGRGNEQFF.